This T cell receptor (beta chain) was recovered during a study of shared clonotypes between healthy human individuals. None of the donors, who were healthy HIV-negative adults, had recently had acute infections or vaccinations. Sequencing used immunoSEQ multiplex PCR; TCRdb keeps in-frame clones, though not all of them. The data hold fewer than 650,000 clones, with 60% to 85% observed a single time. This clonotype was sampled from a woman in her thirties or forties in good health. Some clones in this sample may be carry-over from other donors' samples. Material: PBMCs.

CDR3 coding DNA: TGCGCCAGCAGCTCCCGGACAGGGCTGGATTTTACTGAAGCTTTCTTT. It specifies CASSSRTGLDFTEAFF. The chain uses TRBV5-1 and TRBJ1-1; 8 bases align to TRBD1. This CDR3 spans 16 amino acids. CDR1 is SGHRS and CDR2 is YFSETQ in the germline V gene. The V segment lost 3 bases and the J segment 5 bases; nucleotides outside the gene matches: 12.